This TCR beta chain was retrieved from a study of shared clonotypes between healthy human individuals (dated by TCRdb to about 2020). Turning to the overall study: The cohort included a few men and a couple of women between 18 and 49 years of age. Blood TCR repertoires of five healthy adults were deeply sequenced to estimate repertoire size and the extent of clonotype sharing between individuals. Per donor, leukapheresis produced somewhere between about 0.85 and 10 billion PBMCs. To increase sequencing depth and limit assay-specific biases, different laboratories used diverse techniques to prepare libraries and sequence TCR repertoires. Per donor, three plates each were used for CD4 naive and CD4 memory, two for CD8 naive, and one for CD8 memory.

The donors were healthy, HIV-negative adults who had no recently reported acute infections or vaccinations. Only Caucasian adults living in Nashville, Tennessee, USA were represented among the donors. CD4+ T cells were enriched by magnetic negative selection, after which naive cells were positively selected on CD45RA and the negative fraction was taken as the memory subset. After blood collection by leukapheresis, PBMCs were isolated using Ficoll-Histopaque density gradient centrifugation and then cryopreserved in the vapor phase of liquid nitrogen. Analytical flow cytometry was used to check the purity and quantity of each magnetically sorted T cell population. Each sorted fraction had its genomic DNA isolated and then quantified by UV absorbance on a Nanodrop 2000c. On this clone: The target of this receptor is not known. Per-base qualities were not stored, and no clone one base away is much larger.

What the work shows at the level of the full study, not this receptor alone: Sampling was restricted to blood, and TCR repertoires in tissue are likely to differ from TCR repertoires in blood. Across a few donors, about 5.2% of naive CD4, more than 3% of naive CD8, 2% to 2.5% of memory CD4, and approximately 0.4% of memory CD8 clonotypes were shared. Clonotypes shared by all four sorted-subset donors showed higher generation probabilities than non-shared clonotypes. Naive subsets generally had larger estimated clonotype richness than memory subsets did. Even with the large sequencing depth, rarefaction of the sorted-subset datasets indicated that sequencing was incomplete. The genetic and exposure-history diversity represented was limited by the small number of donors. Based on pairwise subsampling, the degree of clonotype sharing among donors was expected to be affected by sequencing depth.

The CDR1 and CDR2 encoded by the germline V gene are SGHTA and FQGTGA. The CDR3, cysteine through phenylalanine, is 14 amino acids long. CDR3 DNA only is kept here, 42 bases in frame from base 1. V ends up 5 bases short and J 3 bases short, with an unmatched junction base count of 4. Using the deep immunoSEQ assay, multiplex PCR amplified TCR CDR3 regions from genomic DNA. Extracted genomic DNA from each cell subset was distributed evenly across all wells of several immunoSEQ 96-well plates, and each plate was treated as a replicate. For sorted subsets, roughly 0.2 ug genomic DNA, equal to approximately 30,000 T cell genomes, was loaded into each replicate PCR. Purified libraries were measured with a Qubit 3.0 fluorometer, size-checked on a Bioanalyzer 2100, and measured again with the KAPA Library Quantification kit. Every immunoSEQ 96-well plate was sequenced on a separate single-read 150-cycle Illumina NextSeq 550 flow cell. The original methods were these. The immunoSEQ output contained only junctional sequences without quality scores, so filtering could not match that applied to full-length reads. Sequences were annotated with PyIR, a Python wrapper for IgBLAST v1.9, and V/J genes and CDR3 were assigned using IMGT germline references. Any read was removed if the V/J assignment was weak (E-value above 1e-6), the CDR3 was missing, or the read contained stop codons, out-of-frame junctions, or ambiguous translated residues. V3J clonotypes were defined by identical inferred V gene, J gene, and CDR3 amino acid sequence. Percentage overlap between repertoires was calculated by dividing the number of shared unique clonotypes by the size of the smaller repertoire. Repertoire richness was assessed with RTK rarefaction, the Chao1 estimator, and Recon v2.1 estimates of unobserved clonotypes. Generation probabilities for all TCRbeta clonotypes obtained by the gDNA method from a handful of donors were computed using OLGA. TCRdb obtained this table from immuneACCESS and retained in-frame rearrangements with V and J assigned. These tables miss some clones; where compared with another copy, unresolved V genes account for less than half of the shortfall, and the remainder is unexplained. For V, J and clone size, that table is used; D and trimming come from the DNA. The sample records some 1,400,000 clones, roughly 96% of which are singletons. Of the sample, approximately 1.1% is held by the ten largest clones.

The specimen was naive CD4+ T cells sorted from blood. The cell subset or site label, read with the paper, signifies: CD45RA+ positively selected. Recombination joined TRBV7-3 with TRBJ2-7; 10 bases in the middle match TRBD2. The source is a man aged 30-40 years in good health. The CDR3 reads as follows: CASSRAGGNYEQYF. The nucleotide sequence is TGTGCCAGCAGCAGAGCGGGAGGGAACTACGAGCAGTACTTC.